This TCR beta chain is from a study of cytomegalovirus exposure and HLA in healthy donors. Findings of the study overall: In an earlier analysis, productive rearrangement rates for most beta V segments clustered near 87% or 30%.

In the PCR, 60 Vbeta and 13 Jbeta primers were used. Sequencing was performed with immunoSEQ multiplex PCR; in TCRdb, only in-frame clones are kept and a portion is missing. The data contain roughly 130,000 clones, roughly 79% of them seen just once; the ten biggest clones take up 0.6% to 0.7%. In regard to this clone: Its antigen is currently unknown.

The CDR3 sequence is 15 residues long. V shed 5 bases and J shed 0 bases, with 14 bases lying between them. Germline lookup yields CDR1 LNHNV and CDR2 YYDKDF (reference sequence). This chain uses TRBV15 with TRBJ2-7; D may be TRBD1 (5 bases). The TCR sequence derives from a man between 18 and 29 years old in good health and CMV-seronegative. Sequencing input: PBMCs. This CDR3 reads CATSPFKTVSYEQYF. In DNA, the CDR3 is TGTGCCACCAGCCCGTTTAAGACAGTCTCCTACGAGCAGTACTTC. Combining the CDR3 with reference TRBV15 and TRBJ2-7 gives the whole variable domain DAMVIQNPRYQVTQFGKPVTLSCSQTLNHNVMYWYQQKSSQAPKLLFHYYDKDFNNEADTPDNFQSRRPNTSFCFLDIRSPGLGDTAMYLCATSPFKTVSYEQYFGPGTRLTVT.